A single sample gave rise to the 19 T cell receptor beta chains below, sequenced in a study of response to subunit inactivated influenza vaccine. One entry per CDR3 protein results from TCRdb running MiXCR on the RT-PCR reads. Here the sample spans 600,000 to 700,000 distinct CDR3 sequences, 11% to 15% being singletons. The starting material was PBMCs from blood, obtained 14 to 15 days before vaccination. The receptors were sampled from a man aged 50 to 59 who received an inactivated influenza vaccine.

This rearrangement joins TRBV6-1 to TRBJ2-1; TRBD1 aligns across 10 bases. The ends lost 7 bases at V and 3 bases at J; junction bases unmatched: 6. The CDR3 has 15 amino acids. CDR1 is MNHNS and CDR2 is SASEGT in the germline V gene. The CDR3 sequence is CASKLRTGGYNEQFF. For the CDR3, the DNA is TGTGCCAGCAAACTCCGGACAGGGGGCTACAATGAGCAGTTCTTC.

This clonotype has only a few counts. The chain is built from TRBV4-3 and TRBJ2-1, with TRBD2 matching over 10 bases. The germline V gene has CDR1 LGHNA and CDR2 YSLEER. Trimming cost V 0 bases and J 8 bases; bases outside gene matches: 16. The CDR3 is 19 amino acids. The CDR3: CASSQDWESGRAKLHEQFF. CDR3 DNA: TGCGCCAGCAGCCAAGATTGGGAGAGCGGGAGGGCGAAGCTACATGAGCAGTTCTTC.

This clonotype came up a few times. A much larger clonotype is one base distant, so this may be a read error. CDR3 protein: CASRTGSQETQYF. CDR3 in DNA: TGCGCCAGCAGGACAGGGTCCCAAGAGACCCAGTACTTC. The chain is built from TRBV5-1 and TRBJ2-5; TRBD1 matches 7 bases. Germline lookup yields CDR1 SGHRS and CDR2 YFSETQ. J lost 1 base, V lost 5 bases, and 2 bases had no gene match. The CDR3 consists of 13 residues.

This rearrangement joins TRBV14 to TRBJ2-3; tentatively, D is TRBD1 or TRBD2 (5 bases each). CDR1 is SGHDN and CDR2 is FVKESK in the germline V gene. There are 16 residues in the CDR3. V lost 0 bases, J lost 4 bases, and 14 bases lay in between. CDR3 DNA: TGTGCCAGCAGCCAAGATATGTGGGGGTATGCAGATACGCAGTATTTT. Its translation is CASSQDMWGYADTQYF.

This clonotype has just a few counts. The chain is built from TRBV2 and TRBJ2-2, with D maybe TRBD1 (5 bases). Germline values: CDR1 SNHLY, CDR2 FYNNEI. CDR3 length: 13 residues. V was clipped by 6 bases and J by 5 bases, with 10 bases between them. This CDR3 is CASRAGRTGELFF. The CDR3 nucleotides read TGTGCCAGCAGGGCAGGGCGTACCGGGGAGCTGTTTTTT.

In this sample, this clonotype turned up a few times. CDR3 sequence (DNA): TGTGCCAGCAGTGAAGACAGGGTTTTCACCGGGGAGCTGTTTTTT. This translates into CASSEDRVFTGELFF. The chain carries TRBV6-1 and TRBJ2-2, with D perhaps matching TRBD1 (6 bases). CDR1 MNHNS and CDR2 SASEGT come from the germline V gene. Between the trimmed V and J ends, which lost 1 base and 4 bases, there was a span of 10 bases. The CDR3 consists of 15 residues.

This clonotype was seen repeatedly, ten times or more. V and J are TRBV11-1 and TRBJ1-5; 11 nucleotides match TRBD1. V gave up 5 bases and J gave up 1 base; unmatched junction bases: 16. The CDR3 runs to 20 residues. Looked up from germline, CDR1 is SGHAT and CDR2 is FQDESV (reference sequence). The CDR3 nucleotides are TGTGCCAGCAGCGCTACCCGGGACAGGGGGGAAGGGCTAAGCAATCAGCCCCAGCATTTT. Its protein is CASSATRDRGEGLSNQPQHF.

The table lists this clonotype with many counts. CDR3 in amino acids: CASSAGARTNYGYTF. CDR3 DNA: TGTGCCAGCAGCGCCGGGGCCAGGACTAACTATGGCTACACCTTC. The rearrangement joins TRBV7-9 to TRBJ1-2; maybe TRBD1 (5 bases). The length of the CDR3 is 15 residues. Trimming cost V 5 bases and J 0 bases, with 13 bases left between them. CDR1 and CDR2 (germline): SEHNR, FQNEAQ (reference sequence).

The chain combines TRBV28 with TRBJ1-2, with D unresolved. The CDR3 covers 14 residues. Germline V gene lookup returns CDR1 MDHEN and CDR2 SYDVKM. The V end was cut by 6 bases, the J end by 5 bases, with 16 bases between. DNA of the CDR3: TGTGCCAGCAGGGGGAGAGGTTGGGATTATGGCTACACCTTC. Translated: CASRGRGWDYGYTF.

The V and J genes are TRBV5-1 and TRBJ1-3, with 8 bases matching TRBD1. The CDR3 extends over 18 amino acids. CDR1 is SGHRS and CDR2 is YFSETQ in the germline V gene. The V and J ends lost 0 bases and 1 base, in that order; junction bases with no gene match: 9. The CDR3 DNA reads as TGCGCCAGCAGCTTGGTAGGACAGGGTATTTTTTCTGGAAACACCATATATTTT. Its protein product is CASSLVGQGIFSGNTIYF.

This chain links TRBV11-2 with TRBJ1-2; D unclear. Trimming pared 5 bases from V and 8 bases from J, leaving 12 bases between. Per the germline V gene, CDR1 is SGHAT and CDR2 is FQNNGV. CDR3 size: 12 residues. The CDR3 DNA is TGTGCCAGCAGCATGGACGGAAGGGGCTACACCTTC. Translating it yields CASSMDGRGYTF. Complete variable domain (other parts from reference TRBV11-2 and TRBJ1-2): EAGVAQSPRYKIIEKRQSVAFWCNPISGHATLYWYQQILGQGPKLLIQFQNNGVVDDSQLPKDRFSAERLKGVDSTLKIQPAKLEDSAVYLCASSMDGRGYTFGSGTRLTVV.

This clonotype has only a few counts. The V call is TRBV6-2 or TRBV6-3, the J call TRBJ2-3; D possibly corresponds to TRBD1 (5 bases). The V gene lost 4 bases and the J gene lost 2 bases, with 13 bases spanning the gap. The germline V gene has CDR1 MNHEY and CDR2 SVGEGT. The length of the CDR3 is 15 residues. DNA for the CDR3: TGTGCCAGCAGTTTCAGACAGACCTACACAGATACGCAGTATTTT. Its translation: CASSFRQTYTDTQYF.

V and J are TRBV30 and TRBJ2-5; 8 positions agree with TRBD1. Germline CDR1 GTSNPN, CDR2 SVGIG (reference sequence). This CDR3 has 13 amino acids. The J segment lost 5 bases and the V segment lost 2 bases, leaving 4 bases of the junction unmatched. The CDR3 here is CAWSKTGVETQYF. The CDR3 coding sequence is TGTGCCTGGAGTAAGACAGGGGTTGAGACCCAGTACTTC.

This clonotype has more than one count but fewer than ten. The chain employs TRBV5-6 and TRBJ2-1; D perhaps matches TRBD1 (6 bases). CDR1 is SGHDT and CDR2 is YYEEEE in the germline V gene. The CDR3 length is 13 residues. V was trimmed by 4 bases and J by 8 bases, leaving 13 bases between them. The CDR3 coding sequence is TGTGCCAGCAGCGGCAGGGGCCACGATGAGCAGTTCTTC. This sequence encodes CASSGRGHDEQFF.

This clonotype was recorded at least ten times. The chain is built from TRBV7-9 and TRBJ2-5; D might be TRBD1 (7 bases). Germline assignment: CDR1 SEHNR and CDR2 FQNEAQ (reference sequence). This CDR3 has 13 residues. Trimming cost V 3 bases and J 4 bases, with 9 bases left between them. CDR3 in amino acids: CASSFQGGETQYF. CDR3 DNA sequence: TGTGCCAGCAGCTTCCAGGGGGGAGAGACCCAGTACTTC. Full variable domain (remainder filled in from reference TRBV7-9 and TRBJ2-5): DTGVSQNPRHKITKRGQNVTFRCDPISEHNRLYWYRQTLGQGPEFLTYFQNEAQLEKSRLLSDRFSAERPKGSFSTLEIQRTEQGDSAMYLCASSFQGGETQYFGPGTRLLVL.

The chain recombines TRBV4-1 with TRBJ2-3; the D is unclear. The ends were cut back, 4 bases at V and 0 bases at J, with 11 bases in the middle. The V gene's germline CDR1 is MGHRA and CDR2 YSYEKL. The CDR3 has 15 amino acids. The DNA of the CDR3 is TGCGCCAGCAGCCTCCTACAGCTTAGCACAGATACGCAGTATTTT. It translates to CASSLLQLSTDTQYF.

This clonotype was recorded a few times. V and J are TRBV7-2 and TRBJ2-7; a possible D gene is TRBD1 (6 bases). CDR3 length: 16 residues. V was shortened by 5 bases and J by 3 bases, with 20 bases between the two germline ends. Germline CDR1 and CDR2: SGHTA and FQGNSA. The CDR3 protein is CASSPTRDNSNYEQYF. The CDR3 region has the DNA TGTGCCAGCAGCCCCACTCGGGACAATTCTAACTACGAGCAGTACTTC.

The rearrangement uses TRBV29-1 and TRBJ2-7; 7 bases line up with TRBD2. The V segment lost 6 bases and the J segment 3 bases; nucleotides outside the gene matches: 8. Germline lookup yields CDR1 SQVTM and CDR2 ANQGSEA. The CDR3 length is 13 residues. CDR3 protein: CSVATRGSYEQYF. CDR3 bases: TGCAGCGTGGCAACCCGCGGGAGCTACGAGCAGTACTTC.

The sample holds a few counts of this clonotype. The V call is TRBV5-1, the J call TRBJ2-2; 8 bases are a match to TRBD1. The J segment lost 2 bases and the V segment lost 4 bases, leaving 19 bases of the junction unmatched. The CDR3 runs to 20 residues. CDR1 is SGHRS, CDR2 YFSETQ, per germline. CDR3 DNA sequence: TGCGCCAGCAGCCGCGGACAGGGTTCCCTTGCGGTAGGAAACACCGGGGAGCTGTTTTTT. Translated, it gives CASSRGQGSLAVGNTGELFF.